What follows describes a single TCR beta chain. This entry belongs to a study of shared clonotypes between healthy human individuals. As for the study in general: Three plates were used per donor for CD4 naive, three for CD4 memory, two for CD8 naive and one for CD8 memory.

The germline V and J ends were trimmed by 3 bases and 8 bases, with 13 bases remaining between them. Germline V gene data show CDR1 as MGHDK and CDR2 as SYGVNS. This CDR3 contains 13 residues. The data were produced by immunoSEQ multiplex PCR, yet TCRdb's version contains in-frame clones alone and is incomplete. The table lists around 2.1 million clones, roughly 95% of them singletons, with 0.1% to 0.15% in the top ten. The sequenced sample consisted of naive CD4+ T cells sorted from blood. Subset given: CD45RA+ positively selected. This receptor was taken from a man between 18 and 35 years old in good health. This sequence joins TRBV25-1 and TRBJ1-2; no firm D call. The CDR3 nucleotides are TGTGCCAGCAGTGACACCGCCCCGGGAGGCTACACCTTC. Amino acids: CASSDTAPGGYTF.